The entry below gives a single T cell receptor beta chain sequence along with its context. This specimen comes from a study of T cell responses to AZD1222 COVID-19 vaccine. This table comes from immunoSEQ multiplex PCR, and its TCRdb copy is limited to in-frame clones, with some not included. Of about 200,000 clones in the sample, 85% to 95% were seen once. Trimming removed 0 bases at V and 6 bases at J, with 12 bases between. CDR1 and CDR2 from the germline V gene are MNHNS and SASEGT. This CDR3 has 15 amino acids. Sequenced here: peripheral blood, sampled on day 0 of MenACWY control vaccination. The chain joins TRBV6-1 to TRBJ1-5; D unclear. The receptor comes from an adult in good health. The CDR3 DNA is TGTGCCAGCAGTGAAGCAGCCCAACGGGTTCAGCCCCAGCATTTT. Protein product: CASSEAAQRVQPQHF.